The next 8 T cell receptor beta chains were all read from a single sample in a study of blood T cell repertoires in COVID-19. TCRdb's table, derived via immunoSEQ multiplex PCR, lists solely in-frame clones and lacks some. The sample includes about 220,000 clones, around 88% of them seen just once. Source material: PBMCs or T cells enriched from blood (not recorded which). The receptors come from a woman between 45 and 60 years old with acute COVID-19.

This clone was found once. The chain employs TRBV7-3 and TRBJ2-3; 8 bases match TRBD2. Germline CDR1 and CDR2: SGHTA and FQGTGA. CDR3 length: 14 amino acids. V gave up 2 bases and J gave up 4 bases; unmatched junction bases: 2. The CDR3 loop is CASSLLGLADTQYF. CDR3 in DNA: TGTGCCAGCAGCTTATTGGGACTAGCAGATACGCAGTATTTT. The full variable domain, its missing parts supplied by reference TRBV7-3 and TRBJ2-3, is GAGVSQTPSNKVTEKGKYVELRCDPISGHTALYWYRQSLGQGPEFLIYFQGTGAADDSGLPNDRFFAVRPEGSVSTLKIQRTERGDSAVYLCASSLLGLADTQYFGPGTRLTVL.

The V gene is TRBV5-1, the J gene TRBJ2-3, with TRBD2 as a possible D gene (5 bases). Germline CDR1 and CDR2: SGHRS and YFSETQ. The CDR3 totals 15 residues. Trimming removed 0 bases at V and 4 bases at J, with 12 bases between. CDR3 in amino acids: CASSLVGAMSDTQYF. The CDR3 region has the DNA TGCGCCAGCAGCTTGGTGGGAGCCATGTCAGATACGCAGTATTTT.

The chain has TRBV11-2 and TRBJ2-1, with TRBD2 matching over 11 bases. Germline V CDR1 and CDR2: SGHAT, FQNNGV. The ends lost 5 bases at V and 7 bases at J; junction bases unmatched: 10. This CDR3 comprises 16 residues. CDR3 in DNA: TGTGCCAGCAGCGATCAACTAGCGGGAGTCGATAATGAGCAGTTCTTC. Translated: CASSDQLAGVDNEQFF.

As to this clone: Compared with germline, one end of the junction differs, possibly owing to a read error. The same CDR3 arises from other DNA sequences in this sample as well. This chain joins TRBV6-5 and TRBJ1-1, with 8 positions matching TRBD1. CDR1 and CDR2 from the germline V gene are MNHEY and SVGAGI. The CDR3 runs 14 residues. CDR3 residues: CASSPPGGRTEAFF. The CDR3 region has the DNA TGTGCTAGCAGTCCCCCAGGGGGCCGGACTGAAGCTTTCTTT.

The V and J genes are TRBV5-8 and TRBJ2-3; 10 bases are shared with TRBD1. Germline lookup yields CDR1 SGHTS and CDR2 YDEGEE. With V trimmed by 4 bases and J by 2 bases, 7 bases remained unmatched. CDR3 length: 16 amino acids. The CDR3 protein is CASSVTGTGVTDTQYF. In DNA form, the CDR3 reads TGTGCCAGCAGCGTCACCGGGACAGGGGTCACAGATACGCAGTATTTT.

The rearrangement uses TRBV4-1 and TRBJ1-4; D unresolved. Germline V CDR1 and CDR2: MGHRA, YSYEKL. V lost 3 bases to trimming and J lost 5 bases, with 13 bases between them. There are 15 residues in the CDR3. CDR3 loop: CASSQLDNANEKLFF. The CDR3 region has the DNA TGCGCCAGCAGCCAGCTAGATAACGCCAATGAAAAACTGTTTTTT.

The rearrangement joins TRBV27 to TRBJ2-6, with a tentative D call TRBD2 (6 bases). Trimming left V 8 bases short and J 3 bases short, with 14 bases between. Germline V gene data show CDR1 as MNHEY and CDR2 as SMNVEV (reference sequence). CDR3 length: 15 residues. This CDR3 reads CASHNGGGGANVLTF. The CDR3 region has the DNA TGTGCCAGCCACAACGGGGGAGGTGGGGCCAACGTCCTGACTTTC.

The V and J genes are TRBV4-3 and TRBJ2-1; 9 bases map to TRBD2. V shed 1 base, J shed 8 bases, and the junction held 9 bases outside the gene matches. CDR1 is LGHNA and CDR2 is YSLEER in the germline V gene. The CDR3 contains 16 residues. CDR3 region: CASSQGLADPRDEQFF. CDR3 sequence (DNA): TGCGCCAGCAGCCAAGGACTAGCGGACCCTCGGGATGAGCAGTTCTTC.